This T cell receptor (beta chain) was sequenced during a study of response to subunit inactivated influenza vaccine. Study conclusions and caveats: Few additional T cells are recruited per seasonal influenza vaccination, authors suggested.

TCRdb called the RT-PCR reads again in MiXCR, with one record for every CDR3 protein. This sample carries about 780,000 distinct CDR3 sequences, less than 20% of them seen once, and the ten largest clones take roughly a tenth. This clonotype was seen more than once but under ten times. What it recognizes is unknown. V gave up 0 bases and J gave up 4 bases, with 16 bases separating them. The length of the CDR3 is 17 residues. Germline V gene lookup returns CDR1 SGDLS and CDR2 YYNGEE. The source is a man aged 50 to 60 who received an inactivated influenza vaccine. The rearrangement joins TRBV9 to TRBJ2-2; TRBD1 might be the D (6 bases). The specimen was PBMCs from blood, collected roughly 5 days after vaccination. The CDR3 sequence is CASSVAPPQQGTGELFF. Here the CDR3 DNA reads TGTGCCAGCAGCGTAGCTCCACCACAACAGGGCACCGGGGAGCTGTTTTTT.